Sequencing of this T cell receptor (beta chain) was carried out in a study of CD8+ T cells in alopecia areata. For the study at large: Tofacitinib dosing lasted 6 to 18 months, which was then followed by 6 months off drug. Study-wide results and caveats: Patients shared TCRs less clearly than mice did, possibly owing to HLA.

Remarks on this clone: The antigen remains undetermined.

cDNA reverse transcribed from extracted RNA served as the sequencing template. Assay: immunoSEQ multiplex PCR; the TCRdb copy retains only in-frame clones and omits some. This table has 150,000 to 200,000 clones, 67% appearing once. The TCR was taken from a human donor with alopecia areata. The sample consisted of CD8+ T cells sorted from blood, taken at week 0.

This CDR3 reads CASSFGPRDRDPYEQYF. The CDR3, as DNA: TGTGCCAGCAGCTTTGGTCCTCGGGACAGGGACCCCTACGAGCAGTACTTC. The chain has TRBV7-9 and TRBJ2-7, with 9 bases matching TRBD1. There are 17 residues in the CDR3. Unmatched junction bases numbered 11, after V lost 3 bases and J lost 2 bases. Germline loops: CDR1 SEHNR, CDR2 FQNEAQ (reference sequence).